What follows describes a single T cell receptor beta chain. The data belong to a study of T cell changes during pregnancy in multiple sclerosis. Measured with immunoSEQ multiplex PCR; TCRdb has only the in-frame clones, and not every one. Among about 46,000 clones listed, almost 95% were seen once. The receptor's source is a female donor with multiple sclerosis, enrolled in a pregnancy study. Sequencing used peripheral blood, obtained in the third trimester of pregnancy.

The CDR3 DNA sequence: TGTGCCAGCAGCTGGACAGGAGCCCCTCAAGAGACCCAGTACTTC. Translation gives CASSWTGAPQETQYF. V gene TRBV5-6 combines with J gene TRBJ2-5; 7 positions agree with TRBD1. The CDR3 contains 15 residues. The V segment lost 3 bases and the J segment 2 bases; nucleotides outside the gene matches: 7. From germline, CDR1 is SGHDT and CDR2 YYEEEE.